A selection of T cell receptor beta chains follows, all from one sample in a study of cytomegalovirus exposure and HLA in healthy donors. Sequencing used immunoSEQ multiplex PCR; TCRdb keeps in-frame clones, though not all of them. The sample lists some 150,000 clones, roughly 78% occurring once. Material: PBMCs. The receptor source for this set is a young man in good health and CMV-seropositive. Both conserved end residues are part of each CDR3. Fields, in order: D gene, J gene, V gene, clone size, CDR3 DNA, CDR3 protein. A D gene is named only where the DNA matches it firmly. Size values are once, few and many counts, or a class for expanded clones, and some rows have none.

d_call: .
j_call: TRBJ2-7
v_call: TRBV29-1
clone_size: .
cdr3_nt: TGCAGCGGCCAGGGGACGAAAGACGAGCAGTACTTC
cdr3_aa: CSGQGTKDEQYF

d_call: TRBD1
j_call: TRBJ2-1
v_call: TRBV10-2
clone_size: .
cdr3_nt: TGCGCCAGCAAAGGACAGGGGGCGGCTGAGCAGTTCTTC
cdr3_aa: CASKGQGAAEQFF

d_call: TRBD1
j_call: TRBJ2-7
v_call: TRBV6-6
clone_size: .
cdr3_nt: TGTGCCAGCAACTACGACAGGGGAGGTTTCTACGAGCAGTACTTC
cdr3_aa: CASNYDRGGFYEQYF

d_call: TRBD2
j_call: TRBJ2-6
v_call: TRBV19
clone_size: .
cdr3_nt: TGTGCCAGTAGTAGCCCTCGACTAGCGGAGTCCTCTGGGGCCAACGTCCTGACTTTC
cdr3_aa: CASSSPRLAESSGANVLTF

d_call: TRBD1
j_call: TRBJ2-7
v_call: TRBV5-1
clone_size: .
cdr3_nt: TGCGCCAGCAGCTCTCGAGGACAGGGGAGCTCCTACGAGCAGTACTTC
cdr3_aa: CASSSRGQGSSYEQYF

d_call: TRBD2
j_call: TRBJ2-3
v_call: TRBV10-1
clone_size: few
cdr3_nt: TGCGCCAGCGTTGACGGGACTAGCGGGAGGGCCTCAGATACGCAGTATTTT
cdr3_aa: CASVDGTSGRASDTQYF

d_call: TRBD1
j_call: TRBJ2-6
v_call: TRBV28
clone_size: once
cdr3_nt: TGTGCCAGCAGTGGGGACAGGATAACTTCTGGGGCCAACGTCCTGACTTTC
cdr3_aa: CASSGDRITSGANVLTF

d_call: TRBD2
j_call: TRBJ2-1
v_call: TRBV2
clone_size: .
cdr3_nt: TGTGCCAGCAGGGGGACTAGCGGGAGGCCCCCCTACAATGAGCAGTTCTTC
cdr3_aa: CASRGTSGRPPYNEQFF

d_call: .
j_call: TRBJ2-7
v_call: TRBV6-4
clone_size: few
cdr3_nt: TGTGCCAGCAGAGAGGTCCCTGAGCCTCTCGAGCAGTACTTC
cdr3_aa: CASREVPEPLEQYF

d_call: .
j_call: TRBJ2-1
v_call: TRBV30
clone_size: .
cdr3_nt: TGTGCCTGGAGGGGAGTGTGGGGAGGGCAGTTCTTC
cdr3_aa: CAWRGVWGGQFF

d_call: TRBD2
j_call: TRBJ2-5
v_call: TRBV28
clone_size: few
cdr3_nt: TGTGCCAGCAGTTATGGGGGGGGGTACCAAGAGACCCAGTACTTC
cdr3_aa: CASSYGGGYQETQYF

d_call: TRBD1
j_call: TRBJ2-3
v_call: TRBV19
clone_size: .
cdr3_nt: TGTGCCAGTAGTATGTGGACAGGGAGCACAGATACGCAGTATTTT
cdr3_aa: CASSMWTGSTDTQYF

d_call: .
j_call: TRBJ2-7
v_call: TRBV15
clone_size: .
cdr3_nt: TGTGCCACCAGCAGAAGAAGGGCGGGACTTGAGCAGTACTTC
cdr3_aa: CATSRRRAGLEQYF

d_call: TRBD2
j_call: TRBJ2-5
v_call: TRBV2
clone_size: .
cdr3_nt: TGTGCCAGCCGTTTCTGGCGGGAGGGCCAAGAGACCCAGTACTTC
cdr3_aa: CASRFWREGQETQYF

d_call: TRBD2
j_call: TRBJ2-7
v_call: TRBV4-1
clone_size: few
cdr3_nt: TGTGCCAGCAGCCAAGATGGGACTAGCGGCTCCTACGAGCAGTACTTC
cdr3_aa: CASSQDGTSGSYEQYF

d_call: .
j_call: TRBJ1-1
v_call: TRBV28
clone_size: .
cdr3_nt: TGTGCCAGCACTCCCCGACGGAGGCATGAAGCTTTCTTT
cdr3_aa: CASTPRRRHEAFF

d_call: .
j_call: TRBJ1-1
v_call: TRBV18
clone_size: .
cdr3_nt: TGTGCCAGCTCAGGGGGGGTCGGCACTGAAGCTTTCTTT
cdr3_aa: CASSGGVGTEAFF

d_call: .
j_call: TRBJ1-1
v_call: TRBV7-9
clone_size: .
cdr3_nt: TGTGCCAGCTTGGGGGAGGAGGGTGGCACTGAAGCTTTCTTT
cdr3_aa: CASLGEEGGTEAFF

d_call: TRBD1
j_call: TRBJ2-5
v_call: TRBV6-5
clone_size: .
cdr3_nt: TGTGCCAGCAGTCCAGGACAGGGTTGGGAGACCCAGTACTTC
cdr3_aa: CASSPGQGWETQYF

d_call: .
j_call: TRBJ1-2
v_call: TRBV28
clone_size: .
cdr3_nt: TGTGCCAGCAGTCCGGGGAAAATTAACTATGGCTACACCTTC
cdr3_aa: CASSPGKINYGYTF

d_call: TRBD2
j_call: TRBJ2-5
v_call: TRBV11-2
clone_size: .
cdr3_nt: TGTGCCAGCAGTCGCGGACTAGCGGGCCCCCAAGAGACCCAGTACTTC
cdr3_aa: CASSRGLAGPQETQYF

d_call: TRBD1
j_call: TRBJ2-7
v_call: TRBV13
clone_size: .
cdr3_nt: TGTGCCACTTCGGACAGGGACTACGAGCAGTACTTC
cdr3_aa: CATSDRDYEQYF

d_call: .
j_call: TRBJ1-2
v_call: TRBV5-4
clone_size: once
cdr3_nt: TGTGCCAGCACCTCCCCAGGGGAAGGGTATGGCTACACCTTC
cdr3_aa: CASTSPGEGYGYTF

d_call: .
j_call: TRBJ2-5
v_call: TRBV7-9
clone_size: .
cdr3_nt: TGTGCCAGCAGCTTAGAAATAGACCAAGAGACCCAGTACTTC
cdr3_aa: CASSLEIDQETQYF

d_call: TRBD2
j_call: TRBJ2-7
v_call: TRBV30
clone_size: .
cdr3_nt: TGTGCCTGGAGTGTACGCGGGAGGAGCTCCTACGAGCAGTACTTC
cdr3_aa: CAWSVRGRSSYEQYF

d_call: TRBD2
j_call: TRBJ2-7
v_call: TRBV4-1
clone_size: .
cdr3_nt: TGCGCCAGCAGCCAAGGGCGGGAGGGGGACGAGCAGTACTTC
cdr3_aa: CASSQGREGDEQYF

d_call: TRBD1
j_call: TRBJ1-2
v_call: TRBV7-2
clone_size: few
cdr3_nt: TGTGCCAGCAGTCAGACAGGGTCCGCCTATGGCTACACCTTC
cdr3_aa: CASSQTGSAYGYTF

d_call: TRBD1
j_call: TRBJ2-7
v_call: TRBV4-1
clone_size: .
cdr3_nt: TGCGCCAGCAGCCAAGGACAGGGCCTTACCTACGAGCAGTACTTC
cdr3_aa: CASSQGQGLTYEQYF

d_call: TRBD2
j_call: TRBJ2-7
v_call: TRBV28
clone_size: .
cdr3_nt: TGTGCCAGCAGTTTCAGTTTAGCGGGAGATAGAGTATGGGAGCAATACTTC
cdr3_aa: CASSFSLAGDRVWEQYF

d_call: .
j_call: TRBJ1-1
v_call: TRBV29-1
clone_size: .
cdr3_nt: TGCAGCGTCCCGGGACCCCGGAGGGGCACTGAAGCTTTCTTT
cdr3_aa: CSVPGPRRGTEAFF

d_call: TRBD1
j_call: TRBJ2-3
v_call: TRBV19
clone_size: .
cdr3_nt: TGTGCCAGTAGTATGACAGGGGAGACAGATACGCAGTATTTT
cdr3_aa: CASSMTGETDTQYF

d_call: TRBD1
j_call: TRBJ1-1
v_call: TRBV5-4
clone_size: once
cdr3_nt: TGTGCCAGCAGCCCCGGGACAGGCAACACTGAAGCTTTCTTT
cdr3_aa: CASSPGTGNTEAFF

d_call: .
j_call: TRBJ2-1
v_call: TRBV5-1
clone_size: .
cdr3_nt: TGCGCCAGCAGCCGACTACAGGGTTCCTACAATGAGCAGTTCTTC
cdr3_aa: CASSRLQGSYNEQFF

d_call: .
j_call: TRBJ2-1
v_call: TRBV5-6
clone_size: .
cdr3_nt: TGTGCCAGCAGCTTGGGTGGACTCTTCCTCGGGGAGCAGTTCTTC
cdr3_aa: CASSLGGLFLGEQFF

d_call: .
j_call: TRBJ1-1
v_call: TRBV6-1
clone_size: .
cdr3_nt: TGTGCCAGCAGTTTTCTATTGGCTGAAGCTTTCTTT
cdr3_aa: CASSFLLAEAFF

d_call: TRBD2
j_call: TRBJ2-7
v_call: TRBV30
clone_size: .
cdr3_nt: TGTGCCTGGAGTAGCGGGAGCTACGAGCAGTACTTC
cdr3_aa: CAWSSGSYEQYF

d_call: TRBD1
j_call: TRBJ1-5
v_call: TRBV28
clone_size: once
cdr3_nt: TGTGCCAGCAGTACTCCGGGACAGGGTCAACAGCCCCAGCATTTT
cdr3_aa: CASSTPGQGQQPQHF

d_call: .
j_call: TRBJ2-7
v_call: TRBV27
clone_size: few
cdr3_nt: TGTGCCAGCAGTTTCGGGTCAGCCTACGAGCAGTACTTC
cdr3_aa: CASSFGSAYEQYF

d_call: .
j_call: TRBJ2-7
v_call: TRBV9
clone_size: .
cdr3_nt: TGTGCCAGCAGCGTCGCTAGCTTCAACGAGCAGTACTTC
cdr3_aa: CASSVASFNEQYF

d_call: .
j_call: TRBJ2-7
v_call: TRBV29-1
clone_size: .
cdr3_nt: TGCAGCGTTGAAGGAGGGGGTTCTGTCTACGAGCAGTACTTC
cdr3_aa: CSVEGGGSVYEQYF

d_call: .
j_call: TRBJ1-2
v_call: TRBV7-9
clone_size: .
cdr3_nt: TGTGCCAGCAGCTTAGTACAGGGATTGAACTATGGCTACACCTTC
cdr3_aa: CASSLVQGLNYGYTF

d_call: .
j_call: TRBJ2-2
v_call: TRBV5-1
clone_size: .
cdr3_nt: TGCGCCAGCAGCTTGGGCCCAGGCCCCGGGGAGCTGTTTTTT
cdr3_aa: CASSLGPGPGELFF

d_call: TRBD2
j_call: TRBJ2-5
v_call: TRBV11-3
clone_size: .
cdr3_nt: TGTGCCAGCAGCTTGGGAGGTAGCGGGGGACAAGAGACCCAGTACTTC
cdr3_aa: CASSLGGSGGQETQYF

d_call: .
j_call: TRBJ1-2
v_call: TRBV5-1
clone_size: .
cdr3_nt: TGCGCCAGCAGCTTGGACAACAACTATGGCTACACCTTC
cdr3_aa: CASSLDNNYGYTF

d_call: TRBD1
j_call: TRBJ2-3
v_call: TRBV6-5
clone_size: .
cdr3_nt: TGTGCCAGCAGAAAACAGGGGTCGATCACAGATACGCAGTATTTT
cdr3_aa: CASRKQGSITDTQYF

d_call: TRBD1
j_call: TRBJ1-4
v_call: TRBV4-1
clone_size: .
cdr3_nt: TGCGCCAGCAGCCTTCGACAGGGTACAACTAATGAAAAACTGTTTTTT
cdr3_aa: CASSLRQGTTNEKLFF

d_call: .
j_call: TRBJ2-7
v_call: TRBV4-1
clone_size: .
cdr3_nt: TGCGCCAGCAGCCAAGATCGCGAGCAGTACTTC
cdr3_aa: CASSQDREQYF

d_call: TRBD1
j_call: TRBJ1-1
v_call: TRBV7-2
clone_size: .
cdr3_nt: TGTGCCAGCAGCCCGTGGACAGGGACGAACACTGAAGCTTTCTTT
cdr3_aa: CASSPWTGTNTEAFF

d_call: .
j_call: TRBJ1-1
v_call: TRBV29-1
clone_size: .
cdr3_nt: TGCAGCGCCGGAAGGGCGGGGAATGAAGCTTTCTTT
cdr3_aa: CSAGRAGNEAFF

d_call: TRBD2
j_call: TRBJ2-1
v_call: TRBV5-1
clone_size: .
cdr3_nt: TGCGCCAGCAGTTCTAATCCGGGACTAGCGGCCAATGAGCAGTTCTTC
cdr3_aa: CASSSNPGLAANEQFF

d_call: TRBD2
j_call: TRBJ2-7
v_call: TRBV7-3
clone_size: .
cdr3_nt: TGTGCCAGCAGCCCCGCGGGAGGTCGGTTCTACGAGCAGTACTTC
cdr3_aa: CASSPAGGRFYEQYF

d_call: TRBD2
j_call: TRBJ2-5
v_call: TRBV13
clone_size: .
cdr3_nt: TGTGCCAGCAGCCCATCCCCGGGAGGGCCTGGAGAGACCCAGTACTTC
cdr3_aa: CASSPSPGGPGETQYF

d_call: TRBD2
j_call: TRBJ2-7
v_call: TRBV7-9
clone_size: .
cdr3_nt: TGTGCCAGCAGGGGCCTAGCGGCCTACGAGCAGTACTTC
cdr3_aa: CASRGLAAYEQYF

d_call: .
j_call: TRBJ2-5
v_call: TRBV4-1
clone_size: .
cdr3_nt: TGCGCCAGCAGCCAGGGTCCTCCGGAGGAGACCCAGTACTTC
cdr3_aa: CASSQGPPEETQYF

d_call: .
j_call: TRBJ2-3
v_call: TRBV28
clone_size: .
cdr3_nt: TGTGCCAGCAGTTTACCCTACTCTTTCACAGATACGCAGTATTTT
cdr3_aa: CASSLPYSFTDTQYF

d_call: TRBD2
j_call: TRBJ2-7
v_call: TRBV11-2
clone_size: few
cdr3_nt: TGTGCCAGCAGCCCAATCAAAACTAGCGGGGCCTTTTACGAGCAGTACTTC
cdr3_aa: CASSPIKTSGAFYEQYF

d_call: TRBD1
j_call: TRBJ1-1
v_call: TRBV19
clone_size: .
cdr3_nt: TGTGCCAGTAGTATACAGGGGACAGACACTGAAGCTTTCTTT
cdr3_aa: CASSIQGTDTEAFF

d_call: .
j_call: TRBJ2-5
v_call: TRBV28
clone_size: .
cdr3_nt: TGTGCCAGCAGTAAGGGCCGCGGGCCGGAGACCCAGTACTTC
cdr3_aa: CASSKGRGPETQYF